Each of the 28 T cell receptor beta chains below was sequenced from the same sample in a study of regulatory T cells in long-lasting Graves disease. Sequencing libraries for TCR beta were prepared with iRepertoire HTBI primers and Arm-PCR of CDR3 regions. TCRdb reprocessed the multiplex PCR reads with MiXCR, giving one entry per CDR3 protein. The table shows a few hundred thousand distinct CDR3 sequences, with 20% to 30% occurring only once. This sample's time point: persistent/refractory GD, antithyroid drugs over 5 years with positive TRAb. With RNA extracted from PBMCs as input, the TCR library was made. The sequences come from peripheral blood mononuclear cells (PBMCs), collected when the disease was refractory, from a patient treated with antithyroid drugs. The receptor source for this set is a female donor with Graves disease.

The chain couples TRBV3-1 to TRBJ2-4, with 10 bases fitting TRBD2. The CDR3 extends over 21 amino acids. Germline V gives CDR1 LGHDT, CDR2 YNNKEL (reference sequence). V dropped 0 bases and J dropped 0; count of bases not matched to a gene: 14. CDR3 amino acids: CASSQDGLAGVWLGAKNIQYF. In nucleotides, the CDR3 is TGTGCCAGCAGCCAAGATGGTCTAGCGGGAGTTTGGTTGGGAGCCAAAAACATTCAGTACTTC.

The table lists this clonotype with a few counts. The chain uses TRBV10-3 and TRBJ2-3; D gene uncertain. Germline assignment: CDR1 ENHRY and CDR2 SYGVKD. This CDR3 spans 10 amino acids. V was shortened by 6 bases and J by 4 bases, with 2 bases between the two germline ends. DNA of the CDR3: TGTGCCATCAGGTCAGATACGCAGTATTTT. Translated: CAIRSDTQYF.

Notes on this clonotype: A far larger clone is one nucleotide away, so this likely arose from a read error. The genes are TRBV6-9 and TRBJ1-5; a weak D match, TRBD1 (5 bases). Trimming cost V 3 bases and J 3 bases, with 12 bases left between them. The germline gives CDR1 MNHGY, CDR2 SVAAGI. CDR3 size: 15 residues. The CDR3 sequence is CASSYLRQYNQPQHF. CDR3 DNA sequence: TGTGCCAGCAGTTACCTCAGACAGTACAATCAGCCCCAGCATTTT.

This clonotype was observed a handful of times. The chain combines TRBV19 with TRBJ2-7; 7 nucleotides align to TRBD1. Looked up from germline, CDR1 is LNHDA and CDR2 is SQIVND (reference sequence). This CDR3 region has 13 residues. V lost 3 bases and J lost 4; bases outside the gene matches: 3. The CDR3 protein is CASSISQGYEQYF. In DNA, the CDR3 is TGTGCCAGTAGTATTTCACAGGGGTACGAGCAGTACTTC.

V is TRBV12-3 or TRBV12-4 and J is TRBJ1-6; D remains unclear. V was clipped by 4 bases and J by 14 bases, with 9 bases between them. This CDR3 is 11 amino acids long. The CDR3 loop reads CASSSGVTLHF. For the CDR3, the DNA is TGTGCCAGCAGTTCCGGGGTCACCCTCCACTTT.

This clonotype was detected many times. V is TRBV6-5 and J is TRBJ1-4; D unclear. The germline V and J ends were trimmed by 2 bases and 0 bases, with 7 bases remaining between them. Germline V gives CDR1 MNHEY, CDR2 SVGAGI. The CDR3 is 15 amino acids. Here the CDR3 DNA reads TGTGCCAGCAGTTACGGGAAGACAACTAATGAAAAACTGTTTTTT. Translation gives CASSYGKTTNEKLFF.

This clonotype was counted between two and nine times. This chain joins TRBV9 and TRBJ1-3, with a tentative D call TRBD1 (6 bases). Germline CDR1 SGDLS, CDR2 YYNGEE. The CDR3 spans 16 residues. Trimming removed 0 bases from V and 0 bases from J, with 10 bases in between. The CDR3 region is CASSVVPDSSGNTIYF. In nucleotides, the CDR3 is TGTGCCAGCAGCGTAGTTCCGGACAGCTCTGGAAACACCATATATTTT.

The rearrangement joins TRBV20-1 to TRBJ1-2, with a weak D call TRBD1 (6 bases). The CDR3 has 12 amino acids. V was pared by 3 bases and J by 4 bases, with 9 bases between. Germline V CDR1 and CDR2: DFQATT, SNEGSKA (reference sequence). The CDR3 nucleotides are TGCAGTGCTAGTCAGGGGAGCTATGGCTACACCTTC. Residues: CSASQGSYGYTF.

This clonotype was seen repeatedly, ten times or more. The rearrangement links TRBV28 to TRBJ1-5, with a tentative D call TRBD1 (6 bases). The germline V gene has CDR1 MDHEN and CDR2 SYDVKM. V lost 7 bases and J lost 3, with 19 bases in between. This CDR3 has 16 residues. The CDR3 region has the DNA TGTGCCAGCAACAACGGGGGGGCGAATCCCAATCAGCCCCAGCATTTT. Its translation is CASNNGGANPNQPQHF. The whole variable domain, filled in from reference TRBV28 and TRBJ1-5, reads DVKVTQSSRYLVKRTGEKVFLECVQDMDHENMFWYRQDPGLGLRLIYFSYDVKMKEKGDIPEGYSVSREKKERFSLILESASTNQTSMYLCASNNGGANPNQPQHFGDGTRLSIL.

This clonotype was seen ten or more times. This chain connects TRBV6-2 or TRBV6-3 to TRBJ2-7, with 8 bases that match TRBD1. There are 15 residues in the CDR3. The junction had 3 bases not matched to a gene; V was cut back by 0 bases and J by 2 bases. The germline V gene encodes CDR1 MNHEY and CDR2 SVGEGT. CDR3 DNA sequence: TGTGCCAGCAGTTACTCTACAGGGGGGACCTACGAGCAGTACTTC. The encoded protein is CASSYSTGGTYEQYF.

This clonotype was picked up many times. The J gene is TRBJ1-3, the V gene TRBV12-3 or TRBV12-4; D gene uncertain. V was shortened by 6 bases and J by 3 bases, with 3 bases between the two germline ends. The CDR3 contains 11 residues. In DNA form, the CDR3 reads TGTGCCAGCAGCATTGGAAACACCATATATTTT. It is translated as CASSIGNTIYF.

This clonotype was recorded a few times. This clone may be a read error of a much larger clone one base away. V gene TRBV28 combines with J gene TRBJ2-7; no definite D call. Trimming cost V 1 base and J 1 base, with 20 bases left between them. The germline CDR1 and CDR2 sequences are MDHEN and SYDVKM. This CDR3 is 18 amino acids long. CDR3 sequence: CASSLLTLWARTSYEQYF. In DNA, the CDR3 is TGTGCCAGCAGTTTATTGACCCTTTGGGCACGAACGTCCTACGAGCAGTACTTC.

This chain's CDR3 is CACCGTSGGEQYF. CDR3 sequence (DNA): TGTGCCTGTTGCGGGACGTCCGGCGGCGAGCAGTACTTC. This rearrangement joins TRBV6-1 to TRBJ2-7; D possibly corresponds to TRBD2 (6 bases). CDR3 length equals 13 residues. Germline V gene lookup returns CDR1 MNHNS and CDR2 SASEGT. The V end lost 11 bases, the J end lost 6 bases, and 20 bases lay between the germline ends.

This chain connects TRBV27 to TRBJ2-7; tentative D call: TRBD2 (6 bases). V was shortened by 3 bases and J by 2 bases, with 11 bases between the two germline ends. Germline CDR1 reads MNHEY; CDR2 reads SMNVEV (reference sequence). The CDR3 is 14 residues long. CDR3 nucleotides: TGTGCCAGCAGTTTCGGGACTGATACCTACGAGCAGTACTTC. The encoded protein is CASSFGTDTYEQYF.

In its sample, this clonotype was seen many times. The chain employs TRBV7-2 and TRBJ2-7; 7 bases agree with TRBD2. This CDR3 is 15 amino acids long. With V trimmed by 2 bases and J by 0 bases, 4 bases remained unmatched. Germline V lookup: CDR1 SGHTA, CDR2 FQGNSA. The CDR3 DNA reads as TGTGCCAGCAGCTTAAGTGGGACTACCTCCTACGAGCAGTACTTC. Translation gives CASSLSGTTSYEQYF.

The genes are TRBV4-1 and TRBJ1-5; D uncertain. V shed 1 base and J shed 0 bases, with 10 bases lying between them. Germline V lookup: CDR1 MGHRA, CDR2 YSYEKL. This CDR3 is built from 16 residues. The CDR3 reads CASSQVPGNSNQPQHF. DNA for the CDR3: TGCGCCAGCAGCCAAGTCCCCGGCAATAGCAATCAGCCCCAGCATTTT.

This clonotype has more than one count but fewer than ten. The chain recombines TRBV5-1 with TRBJ2-7; 16 bases agree with TRBD2. The CDR3 contains 15 residues. The ends lost 3 bases at V and 4 bases at J; junction bases unmatched: 1. Germline-derived CDR1 and CDR2 are SGHRS and YFSETQ. The CDR3 reads CASSSGLAGGYEQYF. CDR3 nucleotide sequence: TGCGCCAGCAGCTCGGGACTAGCGGGGGGGTACGAGCAGTACTTC.

This clonotype has ten or more counts. The rearrangement links TRBV7-2 to TRBJ2-7; no clear D. The ends were cut back, 5 bases at V and 6 bases at J, with 17 bases in the middle. Germline V gives CDR1 SGHTA, CDR2 FQGNSA. CDR3 length equals 14 residues. The DNA for the CDR3 is TGTGCCAGCAGCCACTCAGACAAGGGTAGCGAGCAGTACTTC. Residues: CASSHSDKGSEQYF. The variable domain in full, with the rest retrieved from reference TRBV7-2 and TRBJ2-7, is GAGVSQSPSNKVTEKGKDVELRCDPISGHTALYWYRQSLGQGLEFLIYFQGNSAPDKSGLPSDRFSAERTGGSVSTLTIQRTQQEDSAVYLCASSHSDKGSEQYFGPGTRLTVT.

The chain couples TRBV4-2 to TRBJ2-5, with no clear D. This CDR3 is 15 amino acids long. With 0 bases removed from V and 2 bases from J, the gap between germline ends came to 10 bases. CDR1 and CDR2 (germline): LGHNA, YNFKEQ. In nucleotides, the CDR3 is TGTGCCAGCAGCCAAGATAGTGTAGGGCAAGAGACCCAGTACTTC. Its protein is CASSQDSVGQETQYF.

This chain links TRBV25-1 with TRBJ1-6, with D perhaps matching TRBD1 (6 bases). The germline V gene has CDR1 MGHDK and CDR2 SYGVNS. V lost 3 bases, J lost 10 bases, and 10 bases lay in between. CDR3 length equals 13 residues. The CDR3 loop is CASSDQGRSPLHF. CDR3 nucleotides: TGTGCCAGCAGTGATCAGGGGCGGTCACCCCTCCACTTT.

This clonotype occurred a few times. The genes are TRBV7-9 and TRBJ2-4; no clear D. This CDR3 has 14 residues. The germline V gene encodes CDR1 SEHNR and CDR2 FQNEAQ (reference sequence). V lost 6 bases to trimming and J lost 0 bases, with 9 bases between them. CDR3 in DNA: TGTGCCAGCAGTCGCGACATAGCCAAAAACATTCAGTACTTC. It is translated as CASSRDIAKNIQYF.

This clonotype was counted at least ten times. The V gene is TRBV2, the J gene TRBJ1-2; TRBD1 is a possible D gene (6 bases). The CDR3 runs 13 residues. With 3 bases removed from V and 6 bases from J, the gap between germline ends came to 11 bases. CDR1 SNHLY and CDR2 FYNNEI come from the germline V gene. The chain's CDR3 is CASSEGAGDGYTF. In DNA form, the CDR3 reads TGTGCCAGCAGTGAGGGGGCCGGGGATGGCTACACCTTC.

This clonotype has a handful of counts. The J gene is TRBJ1-5, the V gene TRBV20-1, with D perhaps TRBD1 (6 bases). This CDR3 has 12 amino acids. V lost 3 bases and J lost 4, with 7 bases in between. Germline V gene lookup returns CDR1 DFQATT and CDR2 SNEGSKA (reference sequence). The CDR3 reads CSASQGNQPQHF. The CDR3 DNA is TGCAGTGCTAGTCAGGGGAATCAGCCCCAGCATTTT.

On this clonotype: Its ends do not fully match the called genes, so a read error is possible. V and J are TRBV5-1 and TRBJ2-7; D might be TRBD1 or TRBD2, each matching 5 bases. Germline lookup yields CDR1 SGHRS and CDR2 YFSETQ. CDR3 size: 13 residues. The CDR3 DNA reads TGCGCCAGCCTCAGGGAGACGAAGTACGAGCGGTACTTC. Its protein product is CASLRETKYERYF.

Comment on this clonotype: A far larger clone is off by one base, so a read error is likely. CDR3 nucleotide sequence: TGTGCCAGCAGCTCTTCAGGGGGAGAGACCCAGTGCTTC. Amino acids: CASSSSGGETQCF. The V and J genes are TRBV6-2 or TRBV6-3 and TRBJ2-5; the match to TRBD1 covers 7 bases. This CDR3 comprises 13 residues. The germline gives CDR1 MNHEY, CDR2 SVGEGT.

This clonotype was found many times. The chain couples TRBV12-3 or TRBV12-4 to TRBJ2-5; weak D call: TRBD2 (5 bases). The CDR3 is 14 amino acids. Trimming pared 6 bases from V and 4 bases from J, leaving 15 bases between. CDR3 loop: CASSARSSRETQYF. CDR3 bases: TGTGCCAGCAGCGCAAGATCTAGCAGAGAGACCCAGTACTTC.

The chain has TRBV7-3 and TRBJ1-3, with 7 bases identical to TRBD1. After removal of 1 base from V and 4 bases from J, the junction contained 4 bases not matched to a gene. The length of the CDR3 is 15 residues. Germline CDR1 reads SGHTA; CDR2 reads FQGTGA. CDR3 in DNA: TGTGCCAGCAGCTTAAACCAGGGGGTCGGAAACACCATATATTTT. It is translated as CASSLNQGVGNTIYF. Supplemented by reference TRBV7-3 and TRBJ1-3, the full variable domain reads GAGVSQTPSNKVTEKGKYVELRCDPISGHTALYWYRQSLGQGPEFLIYFQGTGAADDSGLPNDRFFAVRPEGSVSTLKIQRTERGDSAVYLCASSLNQGVGNTIYFGEGSWLTVV.

V and J are TRBV5-1 and TRBJ1-4; D call uncertain. V lost 3 bases and J lost 2, with 8 bases in between. Looked up from germline, CDR1 is SGHRS and CDR2 is YFSETQ. The CDR3 totals 14 residues. In DNA, the CDR3 is TGCGCCAGCAGCTCGACAATGACTAATGAAAAACTGTTTTTT. It translates to CASSSTMTNEKLFF.